A selection of T cell receptor beta chains follows, all from one sample in a study of shared clonotypes between healthy human individuals. Sequencing used immunoSEQ multiplex PCR; TCRdb keeps in-frame clones, though not all of them. The table shows fewer than 1.6 million clones, with about 98.5% occurring only once. Sample: naive CD4+ T cells sorted from blood. The receptors derive from a man younger than 40 in good health. CDR3s include the opening cysteine and the closing phenylalanine or tryptophan. The D gene is left open where the match is weak. Only part of the rows carry a size: once, few, many, or a class if the clone is expanded.

J | size | D | V | DNA | CDR3
TRBJ1-2 | . | . | TRBV28 | TGTGCCAGCACCCTAGAGGGGGGAGGCTACACCTTC | CASTLEGGGYTF
TRBJ1-1 | few | . | TRBV4-1 | TGCGCCAGCAGCACCTCGACCAGAGAAGCTTTCTTT | CASSTSTREAFF
TRBJ2-1 | . | TRBD1 | TRBV29-1 | TGCAGCGGGAATTGGTGGGACAGGGTCTCCTACAATGAGCAGTTCTTC | CSGNWWDRVSYNEQFF
TRBJ2-7 | . | TRBD2 | TRBV10-2 | TGCGCCAGCAGTGAGTCATGGCTAGCGGGTCAACCGAGCTACGAGCAGTACTTC | CASSESWLAGQPSYEQYF
TRBJ1-2 | . | . | TRBV5-1 | TGCGCCAGCAGCGACATAACAGGGAACAATGGCTACACCTTC | CASSDITGNNGYTF
TRBJ2-5 | . | TRBD2 | TRBV9 | TGTGCCAGCAGCCTGACCCCGGGACTAGCGTCACAAGAGACCCAGTACTTC | CASSLTPGLASQETQYF
TRBJ1-3 | . | . | TRBV10-3 | TGTGCCATCAGTGAGTCGGGGGCAGTCTCCTCTGGAAACACCATATATTTT | CAISESGAVSSGNTIYF
TRBJ2-5 | . | TRBD2 | TRBV28 | TGTGCCAGCAGGACCCAAGGACTAGCAGGTTTCCAAGAGACCCAGTACTTC | CASRTQGLAGFQETQYF
TRBJ1-1 | . | TRBD1 | TRBV7-7 | TGTGCTAGCAGAACCACCCGGGACAGGGACACTGAAGCTTTCTTT | CASRTTRDRDTEAFF
TRBJ2-3 | . | TRBD2 | TRBV29-1 | TGCAGCTCCGTGGGACTAGCGGGAACAGATACGCAGTATTTT | CSSVGLAGTDTQYF
TRBJ2-6 | . | . | TRBV2 | TGTGCCACCACCCCCTCTGGGGCCAACGTCCTGACTTTC | CATTPSGANVLTF
TRBJ2-2 | . | TRBD2 | TRBV9 | TGTGCCAGCAGCGTGGCGAGCGGGAGTTCCACCGGGGAGCTGTTTTTT | CASSVASGSSTGELFF
TRBJ2-3 | . | . | TRBV18 | TGTGCCAGCTCACGGGACTCTAGCACAGATACGCAGTATTTT | CASSRDSSTDTQYF
TRBJ2-1 | . | . | TRBV5-1 | TGCGCCAGCACCTTGACCCTACCCAATGAGCAGTTCTTC | CASTLTLPNEQFF
TRBJ1-1 | . | . | TRBV29-1 | TGCAGCGCTTGGACAATGAACACTGAAGCTTTCTTT | CSAWTMNTEAFF
TRBJ1-4 | . | . | TRBV2 | TGTGCCAGCAGTGATCTCGCCAGCTCGCATGAAAAACTGTTTTTT | CASSDLASSHEKLFF
TRBJ2-7 | . | . | TRBV7-2 | TGTGCCAGCAGCTTCGATCCAACTCGCTCCTACGAGCAGTACTTC | CASSFDPTRSYEQYF
TRBJ2-3 | once | . | TRBV5-1 | TGCGCCAGCAGCTTGATTGGGGGCGCAGATACGCAGTATTTT | CASSLIGGADTQYF
TRBJ2-7 | . | TRBD1 | TRBV28 | TGTGCCAGCAGTTTAGAGACAGGGGGCAAGTACGAGCAGTACTTC | CASSLETGGKYEQYF
TRBJ1-2 | . | . | TRBV15 | TGTGCCACCAGCAGGGCGCGGGCGGGGAGCTATGGCTACACCTTC | CATSRARAGSYGYTF
TRBJ2-7 | . | . | TRBV7-2 | TGTGCCAGCAGCTTAGAAGGGTTGACTCCCGAGCAGTACTTC | CASSLEGLTPEQYF
TRBJ2-2 | once | . | TRBV5-5 | TGTGCCAGCAGCTGGCGGGAAGCGAACACCGGGGAGCTGTTTTTT | CASSWREANTGELFF
TRBJ1-2 | . | TRBD1 | TRBV7-2 | TGTGCCAGCAGCCTGGAAAGGGGGCGGTATGGTGGCTACACCTTC | CASSLERGRYGGYTF
TRBJ2-7 | . | . | TRBV6-6 | TGTGCCAGCAGTTACTCTGGGACCCGCTCCTACGAGCAGTACTTC | CASSYSGTRSYEQYF
TRBJ2-1 | . | TRBD2 | TRBV19 | TGTGCCAGTAGTATCCTAGCGGGACTGGCCCACAATGAGCAGTTCTTC | CASSILAGLAHNEQFF
TRBJ2-1 | . | TRBD2 | TRBV5-1 | TGCGCCAGCAGGTCACTAGCGGGAGGCCTTGGGGATGAGCAGTTCTTC | CASRSLAGGLGDEQFF
TRBJ2-1 | . | . | TRBV5-1 | TGCGCCAGCGGTACAACCGGGGGCTTGGGGTCCTACAATGAGCAGTTCTTC | CASGTTGGLGSYNEQFF
TRBJ2-2 | . | . | TRBV15 | TGTGCCACCAGCAGAGTTGGGGGAGGCACCGGGGAGCTGTTTTTT | CATSRVGGGTGELFF
TRBJ2-7 | . | . | TRBV18 | TGTGCCAGCTCACCATCGGGCGGGCCCACCTACGAGCAGTACTTC | CASSPSGGPTYEQYF
TRBJ2-1 | . | TRBD2 | TRBV9 | TGTGCCAGCAGCGTCTTCGACCGGACTAGCGGCCCCTCCGAGCAGTTCTTC | CASSVFDRTSGPSEQFF
TRBJ2-5 | . | TRBD1 | TRBV5-1 | TGCGCCAGCAGATCGACAGGGGTATCGGGGGAGACCCAGTACTTC | CASRSTGVSGETQYF
TRBJ1-2 | . | TRBD1 | TRBV2 | TGTGCCAGCAACCGACAGGGGGATAACTATGGCTACACCTTC | CASNRQGDNYGYTF
TRBJ2-3 | . | . | TRBV2 | TGTGCCAGCAGTGAAAGCGGTTGGGGCACAGATACGCAGTATTTT | CASSESGWGTDTQYF
TRBJ2-7 | . | TRBD2 | TRBV10-1 | TGCGCCAGCAGTGAGGGTCTAGCGGGGCAGGAGTACTTC | CASSEGLAGQEYF
TRBJ2-3 | . | TRBD2 | TRBV9 | TGTGCCAGCAGCGCGGGGACTAGTGGTTATCTGGATACGCAGTATTTT | CASSAGTSGYLDTQYF
TRBJ1-1 | . | . | TRBV29-1 | TGCAGCGTAGCGACTACTGAAGCTTTCTTT | CSVATTEAFF
TRBJ2-1 | few | . | TRBV6-6 | TGTGCCAGCTCCGAGGGGAACCCCGCCTTCAATGAGCAGTTCTTC | CASSEGNPAFNEQFF
TRBJ2-1 | . | TRBD2 | TRBV2 | TGTGCCAGCAGTATGGGACTAGCGGGAGGAGGGTACAATGAGCAGTTCTTC | CASSMGLAGGGYNEQFF
TRBJ2-1 | . | TRBD2 | TRBV9 | TGTGCCAGCAGCGTAGTTAGCGGGGCCTACAATGAGCAGTTCTTC | CASSVVSGAYNEQFF
TRBJ2-1 | . | . | TRBV5-1 | TGCGCCAGCAGCTTGGTAGGTCAGGGGTTGGGCTCCTACAATGAGCAGTTCTTC | CASSLVGQGLGSYNEQFF
TRBJ2-7 | . | . | TRBV5-1 | TGCGCCAGCAGCTTTTCGTCGGGGAAAACCTACGAGCAGTACTTC | CASSFSSGKTYEQYF
TRBJ2-5 | . | TRBD2 | TRBV11-2 | TGTGCCAGCAGCTTAACTAGCGGGAACCAAGAGACCCAGTACTTC | CASSLTSGNQETQYF
TRBJ2-4 | . | . | TRBV10-3 | TGTGCCATCAGTGAGCACAGGGGGGGGAACATTCAGTACTTC | CAISEHRGGNIQYF
TRBJ2-1 | once | TRBD2 | TRBV29-1 | TGCAGCGGCGGCGGGAGAGCTTACAATGAGCAGTTCTTC | CSGGGRAYNEQFF
TRBJ2-2 | . | . | TRBV7-6 | TGTGCCAGCAGCTTATCAGGGGCGTCCCACACCGGGGAGCTGTTTTTT | CASSLSGASHTGELFF
TRBJ2-1 | . | TRBD2 | TRBV7-8 | TGTGCCAGCAGCTCCGGGACTAGCACCCAGCAGTTCTTC | CASSSGTSTQQFF
TRBJ2-5 | . | . | TRBV10-1 | TGCGCCAGCAGTGCGTACAGGTCTCAAGAGACCCAGTACTTC | CASSAYRSQETQYF
TRBJ2-7 | . | TRBD1 | TRBV2 | TGTGCCAGCAGTGATCCGGGACAGGCAGTCTACGAGCAGTACTTC | CASSDPGQAVYEQYF
TRBJ1-2 | . | . | TRBV6-5 | TGTGCCAGCAGTTTGGGTGGTGACGGCTACACCTTC | CASSLGGDGYTF
TRBJ1-4 | once | . | TRBV4-3 | TGCGCCAGCAGCCAAGCAGGGGCTGCTAATGAAAAACTGTTTTTT | CASSQAGAANEKLFF
TRBJ1-2 | . | . | TRBV6-1 | TGTGCCAGCAGTGAAGGGGTAGGGGACTATGGCTACACCTTC | CASSEGVGDYGYTF
TRBJ2-2 | . | . | TRBV4-1 | TGCGCCAGCAGCCAAGGGAGGGAGGCGAACACCGGGGAGCTGTTTTTT | CASSQGREANTGELFF
TRBJ1-1 | . | . | TRBV10-3 | TGTGCCATCAGTGAAATTCACAAGGGTAAGAGCACTGAAGCTTTCTTT | CAISEIHKGKSTEAFF
TRBJ2-1 | . | . | TRBV7-9 | TGTGCCAGCAGCCCCCTGAGGGATGAGCAGTTCTTC | CASSPLRDEQFF
TRBJ2-1 | . | . | TRBV5-1 | TGCGCCAGCAGCCGGCCAAACACATACAATGAGCAGTTCTTC | CASSRPNTYNEQFF
TRBJ1-2 | . | . | TRBV10-3 | TGTGCCATCAGTGACGAACCTTCACGACATGGCTACACCTTC | CAISDEPSRHGYTF
TRBJ2-7 | . | . | TRBV5-1 | TGCGCCAGCAGCCCCGCCGGGTCCTCCTACGAGCAGTACTTC | CASSPAGSSYEQYF
TRBJ2-5 | . | . | TRBV7-2 | TGTGCCAGCAGCCGTCCAAGGAGAACCCAGTACTTC | CASSRPRRTQYF
TRBJ2-3 | . | . | TRBV28 | TGTGCCAGCAGTCTACTGGGGGGGCCCACCACAGATACGCAGTATTTT | CASSLLGGPTTDTQYF
TRBJ2-7 | . | . | TRBV18 | TGTGCCAGCTCACCTTTCGTTGAGGGAACCTACGAGCAGTACTTC | CASSPFVEGTYEQYF